Presented here are 21 T cell receptor beta chains from one specimen sequenced in a study of blood T cell repertoires in COVID-19. The protocol was immunoSEQ multiplex PCR, while the TCRdb copy is restricted to in-frame clones and leaves out a portion. This sample carries over 400,000 clones, 85% to 90% of them seen once, and the ten largest clones take less than 9.5%. Sequenced material: peripheral blood. These receptors were collected from a woman in her forties or fifties with COVID-19, enrolled during active disease.

The genes are TRBV11-2 and TRBJ1-2, with 8 bases identical to TRBD1. This CDR3 contains 17 residues. V shed 6 bases and J 4 bases; nucleotides not matched to a gene: 16. CDR1 and CDR2 (germline): SGHAT, FQNNGV. As DNA, the CDR3 is TGTGCCAGCAGATCCGCCGGGACAGGTTATGGTAGCTATGGCTACACCTTC. This codes for CASRSAGTGYGSYGYTF.

This chain joins TRBV4-1 and TRBJ2-7; D may be TRBD1 (6 bases). The V and J ends lost 1 base and 3 bases respectively, with 13 bases between them. In germline, CDR1 is MGHRA, CDR2 YSYEKL. The CDR3 contains 15 residues. The CDR3 nucleotides read TGCGCCAGCAGCCAAGTCGGAGGACAGAACTACGAGCAGTACTTC. Translation gives CASSQVGGQNYEQYF.

The CDR3 DNA sequence: TGTGCCAGCAGCCCCCGGACAGGGGTAGGAACTGAAGCTTTCTTT. The encoded protein is CASSPRTGVGTEAFF. The chain recombines TRBV11-2 with TRBJ1-1; 9 nucleotides align to TRBD1. The CDR3 totals 15 residues. Losses at the gene ends were 5 bases for V and 5 bases for J; bases not matched to a gene: 9. Looked up from germline, CDR1 is SGHAT and CDR2 is FQNNGV.

This sequence joins TRBV5-1 and TRBJ1-2; TRBD1 matches at 9 bases. Germline loops: CDR1 SGHRS, CDR2 YFSETQ. The junction had 8 bases not matched to a gene; V was cut back by 2 bases and J by 6 bases. The CDR3 extends over 15 amino acids. CDR3 loop: CASSLTGGSFDGYTF. As DNA, the CDR3 is TGCGCCAGCAGCTTAACAGGGGGCTCGTTCGATGGCTACACCTTC.

This sequence joins TRBV2 and TRBJ2-2; 9 bases are a match to TRBD1. Germline-derived CDR1 and CDR2 are SNHLY and FYNNEI. Trimming cost V 4 bases and J 4 bases; bases outside gene matches: 7. CDR3 size: 16 residues. The CDR3 here is CASSGDRVMSTGELFF. The DNA of the CDR3 is TGTGCCAGCAGTGGGGACAGGGTAATGAGCACCGGGGAGCTGTTTTTT.

The chain combines TRBV5-1 with TRBJ2-7, with D possibly TRBD1 on 5 matching bases. V gave up 1 base and J gave up 6 bases, with 11 bases separating them. Germline-derived CDR1 and CDR2 are SGHRS and YFSETQ. CDR3 length: 13 amino acids. The CDR3 nucleotides are TGCGCCAGCAGCTTGACGGCAGGGCCCGAGCAGTACTTC. Amino acid sequence: CASSLTAGPEQYF.

This chain links TRBV11-2 with TRBJ2-2; 10 positions agree with TRBD2. In germline, CDR1 is SGHAT, CDR2 FQNNGV. This CDR3 contains 15 residues. The J segment lost 5 bases and the V segment lost 2 bases, leaving 2 bases of the junction unmatched. The CDR3 DNA follows: TGTGCCAGCAGCTTATCGGGACTAGCGACCGGGGAGCTGTTTTTT. This codes for CASSLSGLATGELFF.

This clone was recorded a few times. The chain employs TRBV5-6 and TRBJ2-7, with 7 bases fitting TRBD1. The CDR3 loop spans 13 amino acids. Germline V CDR1 and CDR2: SGHDT, YYEEEE. Losses at the gene ends were 6 bases for V and 1 base for J; bases not matched to a gene: 4. This CDR3 reads CASTRQGSYEQYF. In DNA form, the CDR3 reads TGTGCCAGCACAAGACAGGGATCCTACGAGCAGTACTTC. The full variable domain, rest sourced from reference TRBV5-6 and TRBJ2-7, is DAGVTQSPTHLIKTRGQQVTLRCSPKSGHDTVSWYQQALGQGPQFIFQYYEEEERQRGNFPDRFSGHQFPNYSSELNVNALLLGDSALYLCASTRQGSYEQYFGPGTRLTVT.

The chain is built from TRBV24-1 and TRBJ2-3; D not resolved. The germline V gene encodes CDR1 KGHDR and CDR2 SFDVKD. The CDR3 covers 15 residues. V dropped 5 bases and J dropped 0 bases, with 11 bases sitting between them. CDR3 bases: TGTGCCACCAGTGCCTCCCCCCCTAGCACAGATACGCAGTATTTT. Translating it yields CATSASPPSTDTQYF.

This sequence joins TRBV2 and TRBJ2-1; TRBD1 might be the D (5 bases). The CDR3 is 14 residues long. Trimming pared 6 bases from V and 5 bases from J, leaving 14 bases between. Germline CDR1 SNHLY, CDR2 FYNNEI. In DNA, the CDR3 is TGTGCCAGCAGAGTTGACAGTATCCACAATGAGCAGTTCTTC. Protein: CASRVDSIHNEQFF.

The V and J genes are TRBV7-3 and TRBJ2-1, with TRBD2 matching 7 bases. CDR3 length: 13 amino acids. J gave up 6 bases and V 5 bases, and 4 bases lay outside the gene matches. Germline CDR1 reads SGHTA; CDR2 reads FQGTGA. The CDR3 reads CASSLGLTNEQFF. Written as DNA, the CDR3 is TGTGCCAGCAGCCTGGGACTAACCAATGAGCAGTTCTTC.

The chain uses TRBV19 and TRBJ1-2, with TRBD1 as a possible D gene (6 bases). CDR3 length: 16 residues. Germline CDR1 LNHDA, CDR2 SQIVND (reference sequence). V lost 5 bases, J lost 0 bases, and 16 bases lay in between. The CDR3 loop reads CASSAQTGTANYGYTF. The DNA of the CDR3 is TGTGCCAGTAGTGCCCAGACAGGAACAGCTAACTATGGCTACACCTTC.

The rearrangement uses TRBV24-1 and TRBJ1-2; D is unclear. The CDR3 has 13 residues. V was clipped by 4 bases and J by 3 bases, with 8 bases between them. Germline values: CDR1 KGHDR, CDR2 SFDVKD. CDR3 nucleotide sequence: TGTGCCACCAGTGACAGATTGGACTATGGCTACACCTTC. Translated, it gives CATSDRLDYGYTF.

The chain combines TRBV10-2 with TRBJ2-3; D perhaps matches TRBD2 (7 bases). The V end was cut by 0 bases, the J end by 5 bases, with 9 bases between. This CDR3 contains 14 residues. From germline, CDR1 is WSHSY and CDR2 SAAADI. CDR3 amino acids: CASSESRGGDTQYF. CDR3 nucleotides: TGCGCCAGCAGTGAGTCGAGGGGGGGAGATACGCAGTATTTT.

The chain is built from TRBV10-2 and TRBJ2-3; 12 bases are shared with TRBD2. V gave up 6 bases and J gave up 3 bases; unmatched junction bases: 4. The CDR3 extends over 15 amino acids. Germline CDR1 is WSHSY and CDR2 is SAAADI. The CDR3 spells CASSHTSGGTDTQYF. The CDR3 bases are TGCGCCAGCAGCCACACTAGCGGGGGGACAGATACGCAGTATTTT.

This chain joins TRBV5-4 and TRBJ2-2; 7 bases agree with TRBD2. V shed 6 bases, J shed 0 bases, and the junction held 5 bases outside the gene matches. Germline assignment: CDR1 SGHNT and CDR2 YYREEE (reference sequence). CDR3 length: 15 amino acids. DNA of the CDR3: TGTGCCAGCACCTGGGGAGGGGCGAACACCGGGGAGCTGTTTTTT. It encodes CASTWGGANTGELFF.

The rearrangement links TRBV5-1 to TRBJ1-1; the D gene is possibly TRBD1 (5 bases). The CDR3 loop spans 12 amino acids. The V end was cut by 2 bases, the J end by 8 bases, with 10 bases between. The germline CDR1 and CDR2 sequences are SGHRS and YFSETQ. CDR3 in amino acids: CASSLRRGEAFF. The CDR3 DNA reads TGCGCCAGCAGCTTAAGACGGGGGGAAGCTTTCTTT.

The chain carries TRBV6-5 and TRBJ1-1; D remains ambiguous. Germline V gene data show CDR1 as MNHEY and CDR2 as SVGAGI. Deletions cut 6 bases from V and 12 bases from J, with 20 bases between. The CDR3 is 13 residues long. CDR3 sequence: CASSSGSSPRTFF. CDR3 DNA: TGTGCCAGCAGCTCTGGGTCTTCCCCGAGGACTTTCTTT.

The CDR3 sequence: CAWSVGQGNEQFF. As DNA, the CDR3 is TGTGCCTGGAGTGTTGGGCAGGGCAATGAGCAGTTCTTC. V usage is TRBV30 and J usage is TRBJ2-1, with a possible D match to TRBD1 (5 bases). With 0 bases removed from V and 6 bases from J, the gap between germline ends came to 9 bases. This CDR3 region has 13 residues. The germline CDR1 and CDR2 sequences are GTSNPN and SVGIG (reference sequence).

CDR3 DNA: TGTGCCTGGACTATGGACAGGAGACCCTTCAATTCACCCCTCCACTTT. Its translation is CAWTMDRRPFNSPLHF. V usage is TRBV30 and J usage is TRBJ1-6; 7 bases match TRBD1. The CDR3 covers 16 residues. V lost 4 bases and J lost 7; bases outside the gene matches: 13. Germline V gives CDR1 GTSNPN, CDR2 SVGIG (reference sequence).

This sequence joins TRBV19 and TRBJ1-1; tentatively, D is TRBD1 (5 bases). This CDR3 region has 15 residues. The V end was cut by 7 bases, the J end by 1 base, with 16 bases between. In germline, CDR1 is LNHDA, CDR2 SQIVND (reference sequence). The CDR3 loop reads CASTLAGRANTEAFF. The CDR3 nucleotides read TGTGCCAGTACCCTCGCGGGGCGGGCGAACACTGAAGCTTTCTTT. The variable domain in full, completed from reference TRBV19 and TRBJ1-1, reads DGGITQSPKYLFRKEGQNVTLSCEQNLNHDAMYWYRQDPGQGLRLIYYSQIVNDFQKGDIAEGYSVSREKKESFPLTVTSAQKNPTAFYLCASTLAGRANTEAFFGQGTRLTVV.